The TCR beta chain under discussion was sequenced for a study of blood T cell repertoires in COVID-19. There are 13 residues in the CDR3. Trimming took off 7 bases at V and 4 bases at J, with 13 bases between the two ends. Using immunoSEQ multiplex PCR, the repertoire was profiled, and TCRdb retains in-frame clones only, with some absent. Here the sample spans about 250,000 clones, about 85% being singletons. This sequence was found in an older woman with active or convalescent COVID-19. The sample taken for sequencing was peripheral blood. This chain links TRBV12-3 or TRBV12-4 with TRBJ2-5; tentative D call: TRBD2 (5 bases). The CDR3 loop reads CASTLTRGETQYF. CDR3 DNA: TGTGCCAGCACTTTGACTCGGGGAGAGACCCAGTACTTC.